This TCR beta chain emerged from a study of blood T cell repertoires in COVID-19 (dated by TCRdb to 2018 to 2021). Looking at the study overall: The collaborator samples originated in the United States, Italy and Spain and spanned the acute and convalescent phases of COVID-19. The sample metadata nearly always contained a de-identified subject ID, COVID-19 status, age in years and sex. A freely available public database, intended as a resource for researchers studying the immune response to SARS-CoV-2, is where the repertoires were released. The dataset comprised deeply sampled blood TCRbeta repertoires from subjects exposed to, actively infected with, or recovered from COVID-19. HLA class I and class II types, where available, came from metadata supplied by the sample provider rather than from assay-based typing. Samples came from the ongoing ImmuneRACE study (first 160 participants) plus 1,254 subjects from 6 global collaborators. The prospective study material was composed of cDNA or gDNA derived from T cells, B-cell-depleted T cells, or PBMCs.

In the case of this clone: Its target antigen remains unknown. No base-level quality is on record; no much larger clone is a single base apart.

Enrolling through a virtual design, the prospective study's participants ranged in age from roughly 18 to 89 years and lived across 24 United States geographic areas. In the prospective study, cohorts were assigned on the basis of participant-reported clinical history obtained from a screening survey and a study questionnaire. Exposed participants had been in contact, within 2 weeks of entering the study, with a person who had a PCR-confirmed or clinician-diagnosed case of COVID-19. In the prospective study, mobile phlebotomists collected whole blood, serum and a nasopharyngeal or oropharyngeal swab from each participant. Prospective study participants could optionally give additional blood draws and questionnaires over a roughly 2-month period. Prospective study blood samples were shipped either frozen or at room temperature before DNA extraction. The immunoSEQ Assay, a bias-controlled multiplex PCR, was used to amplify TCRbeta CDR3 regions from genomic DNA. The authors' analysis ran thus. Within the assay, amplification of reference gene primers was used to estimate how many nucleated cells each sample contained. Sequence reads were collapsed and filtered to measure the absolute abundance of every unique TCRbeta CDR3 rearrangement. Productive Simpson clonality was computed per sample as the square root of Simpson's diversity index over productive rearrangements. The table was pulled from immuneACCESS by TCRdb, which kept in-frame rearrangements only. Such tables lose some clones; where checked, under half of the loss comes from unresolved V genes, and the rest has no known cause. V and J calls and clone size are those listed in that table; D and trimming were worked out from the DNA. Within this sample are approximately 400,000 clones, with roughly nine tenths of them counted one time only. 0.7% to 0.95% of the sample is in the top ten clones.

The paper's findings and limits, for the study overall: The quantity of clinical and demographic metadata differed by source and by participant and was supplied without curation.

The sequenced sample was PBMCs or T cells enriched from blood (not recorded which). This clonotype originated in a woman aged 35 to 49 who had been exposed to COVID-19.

The nucleotide sequence reads as follows: TGTGCCAGCCGCCCCAGGGCTAGCGGGACCTCCCCAGATACGCAGTATTTT. Translated, it gives CASRPRASGTSPDTQYF. Recombination connected TRBV7-2 to TRBJ2-3; 9 junctional bases match TRBD2. From cysteine to phenylalanine, the CDR3 is 17 amino acids long. CDR3 DNA only is kept here, 51 bases in frame from base 1. From the germline V gene, CDR1 is SGHTA and CDR2 is FQGNSA. The germline V and J ends show losses of 8 bases and 4 bases respectively, and no gene match explains 16 bases of the junction. Where the CDR3 stops, the reference TRBV7-2 and TRBJ2-3 genes take over; the full variable domain is GAGVSQSPSNKVTEKGKDVELRCDPISGHTALYWYRQSLGQGLEFLIYFQGNSAPDKSGLPSDRFSAERTGGSVSTLTIQRTQQEDSAVYLCASRPRASGTSPDTQYFGPGTRLTVL.